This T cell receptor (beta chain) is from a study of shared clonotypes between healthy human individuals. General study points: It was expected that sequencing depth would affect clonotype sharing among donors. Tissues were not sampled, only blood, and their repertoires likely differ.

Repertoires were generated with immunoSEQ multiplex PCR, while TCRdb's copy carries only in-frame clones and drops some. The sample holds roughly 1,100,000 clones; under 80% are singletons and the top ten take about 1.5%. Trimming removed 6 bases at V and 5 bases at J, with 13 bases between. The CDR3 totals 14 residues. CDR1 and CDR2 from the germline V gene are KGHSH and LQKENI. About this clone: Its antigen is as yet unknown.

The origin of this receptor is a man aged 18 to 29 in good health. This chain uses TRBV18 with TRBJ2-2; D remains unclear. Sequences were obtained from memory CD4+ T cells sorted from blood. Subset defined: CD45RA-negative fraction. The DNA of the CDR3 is TGTGCCAGCTCCCCAACCTTGGGGACCGGGGAGCTGTTTTTT. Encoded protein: CASSPTLGTGELFF.